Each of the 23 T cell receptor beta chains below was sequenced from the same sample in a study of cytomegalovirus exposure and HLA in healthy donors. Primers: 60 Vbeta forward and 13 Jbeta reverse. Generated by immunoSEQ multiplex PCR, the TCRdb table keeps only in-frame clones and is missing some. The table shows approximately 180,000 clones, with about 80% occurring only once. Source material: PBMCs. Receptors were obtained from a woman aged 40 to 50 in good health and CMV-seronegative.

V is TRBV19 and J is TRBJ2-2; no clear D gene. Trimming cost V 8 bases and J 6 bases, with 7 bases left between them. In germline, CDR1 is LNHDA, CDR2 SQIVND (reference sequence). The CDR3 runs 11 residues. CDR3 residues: CASHRAGELFF. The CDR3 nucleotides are TGTGCCAGTCACCGGGCCGGGGAGCTGTTTTTT.

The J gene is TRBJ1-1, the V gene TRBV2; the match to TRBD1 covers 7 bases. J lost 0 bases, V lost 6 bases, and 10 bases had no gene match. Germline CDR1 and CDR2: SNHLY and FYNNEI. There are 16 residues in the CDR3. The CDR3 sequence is CASRRDSNTMNTEAFF. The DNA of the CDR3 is TGTGCCAGCAGAAGGGACAGCAATACGATGAACACTGAAGCTTTCTTT. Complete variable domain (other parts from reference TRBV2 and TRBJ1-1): EPEVTQTPSHQVTQMGQEVILRCVPISNHLYFYWYRQILGQKVEFLVSFYNNEISEKSEIFDDQFSVERPDGSNFTLKIRSTKLEDSAMYFCASRRDSNTMNTEAFFGQGTRLTVV.

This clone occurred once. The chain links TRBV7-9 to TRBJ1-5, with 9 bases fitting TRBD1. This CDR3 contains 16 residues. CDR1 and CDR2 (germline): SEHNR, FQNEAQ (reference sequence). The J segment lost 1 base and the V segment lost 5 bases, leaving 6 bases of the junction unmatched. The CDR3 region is CASSPRTGASNQPQHF. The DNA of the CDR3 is TGTGCCAGCAGCCCCCGGACAGGGGCGAGCAATCAGCCCCAGCATTTT.

The CDR3 is CASSMGGGRETQYF. The CDR3 region has the DNA TGCGCCAGCAGCATGGGTGGGGGCCGAGAGACCCAGTACTTC. J is TRBJ2-5 and V is TRBV5-1; D perhaps matches TRBD1 (6 bases). Germline V gene lookup returns CDR1 SGHRS and CDR2 YFSETQ. The CDR3 runs to 14 residues. V was cut by 4 bases and J by 4 bases, with 14 bases left in between. The full variable domain, with the rest looked up from reference TRBV5-1 and TRBJ2-5, is KAGVTQTPRYLIKTRGQQVTLSCSPISGHRSVSWYQQTPGQGLQFLFEYFSETQRNKGNFPGRFSGRQFSNSRSEMNVSTLELGDSALYLCASSMGGGRETQYFGPGTRLLVL.

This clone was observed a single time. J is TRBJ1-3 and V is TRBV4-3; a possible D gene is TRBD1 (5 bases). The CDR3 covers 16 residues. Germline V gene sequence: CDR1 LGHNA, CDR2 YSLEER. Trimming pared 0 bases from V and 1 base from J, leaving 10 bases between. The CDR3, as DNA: TGCGCCAGCAGCCAAGAGGAGGGGTTTTCTGGAAACACCATATATTTT. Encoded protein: CASSQEEGFSGNTIYF.

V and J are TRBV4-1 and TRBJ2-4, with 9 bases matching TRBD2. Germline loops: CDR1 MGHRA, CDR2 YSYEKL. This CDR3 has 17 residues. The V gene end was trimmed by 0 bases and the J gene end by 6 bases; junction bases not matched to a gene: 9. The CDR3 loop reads CASSQDETNSGRNIQYF. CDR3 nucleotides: TGCGCCAGCAGCCAAGACGAGACAAATAGCGGGAGAAACATTCAGTACTTC.

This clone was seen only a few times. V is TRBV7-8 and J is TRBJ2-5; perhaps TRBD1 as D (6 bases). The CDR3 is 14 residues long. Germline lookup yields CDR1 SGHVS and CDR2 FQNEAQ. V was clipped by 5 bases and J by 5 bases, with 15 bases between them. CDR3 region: CASSRSGGLETQYF. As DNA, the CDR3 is TGTGCCAGCAGCCGGAGTGGGGGCTTGGAGACCCAGTACTTC.

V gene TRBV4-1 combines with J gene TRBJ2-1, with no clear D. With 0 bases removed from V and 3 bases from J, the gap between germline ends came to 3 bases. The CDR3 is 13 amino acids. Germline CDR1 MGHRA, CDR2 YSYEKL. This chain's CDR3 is CASSQESYNEQFF. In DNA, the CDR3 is TGCGCCAGCAGCCAAGAGAGCTACAATGAGCAGTTCTTC.

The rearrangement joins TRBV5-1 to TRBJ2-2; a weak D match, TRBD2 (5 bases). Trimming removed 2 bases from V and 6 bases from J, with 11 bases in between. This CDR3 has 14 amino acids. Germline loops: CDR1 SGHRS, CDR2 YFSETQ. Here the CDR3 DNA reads TGCGCCAGCAGCTTAGAAGGAGGTGCCGGGGAGCTGTTTTTT. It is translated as CASSLEGGAGELFF. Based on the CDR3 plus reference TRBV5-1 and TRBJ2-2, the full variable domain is KAGVTQTPRYLIKTRGQQVTLSCSPISGHRSVSWYQQTPGQGLQFLFEYFSETQRNKGNFPGRFSGRQFSNSRSEMNVSTLELGDSALYLCASSLEGGAGELFFGEGSRLTVL.

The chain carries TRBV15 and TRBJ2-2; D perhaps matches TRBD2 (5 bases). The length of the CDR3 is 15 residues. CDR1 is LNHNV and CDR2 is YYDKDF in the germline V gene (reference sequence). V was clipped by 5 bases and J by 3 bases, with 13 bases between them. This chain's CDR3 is CATSSRRADTGELFF. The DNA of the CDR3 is TGTGCCACCAGCTCACGGCGGGCGGACACCGGGGAGCTGTTTTTT.

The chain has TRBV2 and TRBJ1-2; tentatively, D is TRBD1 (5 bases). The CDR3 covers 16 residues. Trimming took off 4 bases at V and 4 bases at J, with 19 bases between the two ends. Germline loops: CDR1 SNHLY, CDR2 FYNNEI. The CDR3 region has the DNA TGTGCCAGCAGTGTCCGGCCTTCAGGGAAACCCTATGGCTACACCTTC. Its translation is CASSVRPSGKPYGYTF.

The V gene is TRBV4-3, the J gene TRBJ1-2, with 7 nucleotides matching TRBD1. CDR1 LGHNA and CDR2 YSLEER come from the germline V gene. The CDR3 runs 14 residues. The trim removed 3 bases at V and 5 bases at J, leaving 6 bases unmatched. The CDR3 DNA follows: TGCGCCAGCAGCCACCCTGACAGGGCTTATGGCTACACCTTC. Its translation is CASSHPDRAYGYTF.

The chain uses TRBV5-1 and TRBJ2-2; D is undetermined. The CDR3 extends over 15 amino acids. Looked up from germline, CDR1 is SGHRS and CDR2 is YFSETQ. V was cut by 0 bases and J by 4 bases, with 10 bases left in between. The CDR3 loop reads CASSLDSLSTGELFF. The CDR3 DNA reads TGCGCCAGCAGCTTGGACAGTTTAAGCACCGGGGAGCTGTTTTTT.

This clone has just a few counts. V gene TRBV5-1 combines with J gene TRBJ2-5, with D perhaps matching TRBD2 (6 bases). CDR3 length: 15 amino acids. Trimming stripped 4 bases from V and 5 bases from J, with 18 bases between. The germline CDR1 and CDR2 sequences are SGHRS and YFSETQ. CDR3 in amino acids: CASSPRAGSGETQYF. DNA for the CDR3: TGCGCCAGCAGCCCCCGCGCGGGGTCCGGGGAGACCCAGTACTTC.

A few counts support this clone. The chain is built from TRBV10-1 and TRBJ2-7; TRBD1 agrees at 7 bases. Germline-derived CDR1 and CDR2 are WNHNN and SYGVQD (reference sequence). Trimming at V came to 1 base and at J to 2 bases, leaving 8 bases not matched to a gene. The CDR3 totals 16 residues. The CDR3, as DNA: TGCGCCAGCAGTGAGTTTGTAGTTCAGGGGGCCTACGAGCAGTACGTC. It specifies CASSEFVVQGAYEQYV.

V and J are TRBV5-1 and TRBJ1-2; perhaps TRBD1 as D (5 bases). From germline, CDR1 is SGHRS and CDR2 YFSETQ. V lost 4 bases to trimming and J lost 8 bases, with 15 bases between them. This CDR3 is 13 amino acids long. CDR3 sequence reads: CASSLTLGGGYTF. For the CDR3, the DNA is TGCGCCAGCAGCCTAACCCTCGGGGGAGGCTACACCTTC.

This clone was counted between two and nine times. The CDR3, as DNA: TGTGCCAGCAGTGAGGGGGGGGCCGCCAATCAGCCCCAGCATTTT. Protein: CASSEGGAANQPQHF. The chain employs TRBV2 and TRBJ1-5; TRBD1 might be the D (6 bases). This CDR3 has 15 residues. Looked up from germline, CDR1 is SNHLY and CDR2 is FYNNEI. V gave up 3 bases and J gave up 3 bases, with 12 bases separating them.

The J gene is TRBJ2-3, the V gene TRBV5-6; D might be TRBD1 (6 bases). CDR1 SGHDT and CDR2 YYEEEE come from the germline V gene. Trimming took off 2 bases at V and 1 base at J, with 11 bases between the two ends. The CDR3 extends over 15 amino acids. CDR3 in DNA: TGTGCCAGCAGCTTAGGGGGTAGCGGCACAGATACGCAGTATTTT. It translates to CASSLGGSGTDTQYF.

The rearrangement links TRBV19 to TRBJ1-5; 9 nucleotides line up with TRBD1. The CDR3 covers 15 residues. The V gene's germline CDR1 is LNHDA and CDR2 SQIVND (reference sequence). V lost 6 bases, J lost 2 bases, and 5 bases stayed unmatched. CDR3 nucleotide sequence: TGTGCCAGTAGCGGAAGGACAGGGGGCAATCAGCCCCAGCATTTT. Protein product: CASSGRTGGNQPQHF.

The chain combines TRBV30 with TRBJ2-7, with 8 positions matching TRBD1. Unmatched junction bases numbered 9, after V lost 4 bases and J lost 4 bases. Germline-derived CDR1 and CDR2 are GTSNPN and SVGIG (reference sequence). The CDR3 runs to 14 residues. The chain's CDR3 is CAWKGTGSEYEQYV. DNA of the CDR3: TGTGCCTGGAAGGGGACAGGCTCTGAGTACGAGCAGTACGTC.

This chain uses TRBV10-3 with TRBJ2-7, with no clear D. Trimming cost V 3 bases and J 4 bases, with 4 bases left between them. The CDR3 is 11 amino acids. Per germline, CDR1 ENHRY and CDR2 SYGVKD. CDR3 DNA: TGTGCCATCAGTGACCCGTACGAGCAGTACTTC. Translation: CAISDPYEQYF.

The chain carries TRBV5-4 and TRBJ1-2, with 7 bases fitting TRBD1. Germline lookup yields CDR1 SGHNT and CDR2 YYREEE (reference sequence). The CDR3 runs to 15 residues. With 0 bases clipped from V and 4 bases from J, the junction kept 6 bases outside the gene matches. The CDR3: CASSLVQGSSYGYTF. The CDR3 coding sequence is TGTGCCAGCAGCTTGGTACAGGGGAGTAGCTATGGCTACACCTTC.

The DNA for the CDR3 is TGTGCCAGCAGTGAAGTCGGACAGGGCGGACGAAACACCATATATTTT. Translated: CASSEVGQGGRNTIYF. The chain combines TRBV2 with TRBJ1-3; 8 positions agree with TRBD1. J gave up 5 bases and V 1 base, and 7 bases lay outside the gene matches. The germline V gene has CDR1 SNHLY and CDR2 FYNNEI. The CDR3 extends over 16 amino acids.